These T cell receptor beta chains were read from a single sample in a study of OX40 agonist ivuxolimab in advanced cancers. Using immunoSEQ multiplex PCR, the repertoire was profiled, and TCRdb retains in-frame clones only, with some absent. The data show approximately 70,000 clones, with more than 70% seen just once and approximately 6.9% held by the top ten. The sample in question was CD4+ or CD8+ T cells sorted from blood, obtained in a trial of the OX40 agonist ivuxolimab. These receptors were collected from an adult with an advanced solid tumor such as melanoma, head and neck, liver or kidney cancer. CDR3s leave out the opening cysteine and the closing phenylalanine or tryptophan. Fields, in order: J gene, V gene, CDR3 protein.

j_call: TRBJ2-7
v_call: TRBV28
cdr3_aa: ASSSGQGWSYEQY

j_call: TRBJ2-1
v_call: TRBV11-1
cdr3_aa: ASSPRRLAGGLNEQF

j_call: TRBJ2-5
v_call: TRBV6-5
cdr3_aa: ASSYSTSQLVETQY

j_call: .
v_call: TRBV4-3
cdr3_aa: ASSQDRGGAYEQY

j_call: TRBJ2-7
v_call: TRBV5-1
cdr3_aa: ASSLGLVRGYEQY

j_call: TRBJ2-2
v_call: TRBV5-6
cdr3_aa: ASSFRDRAIGELF

j_call: TRBJ1-2
v_call: TRBV4-1
cdr3_aa: ASSAPGIPSGYT

j_call: TRBJ1-2
v_call: TRBV30
cdr3_aa: AWSPPGTYGYT

j_call: TRBJ1-1
v_call: TRBV30
cdr3_aa: AWERTGIAEAF

j_call: TRBJ2-7
v_call: TRBV6-6
cdr3_aa: ASSYSPGFEGEQY

j_call: TRBJ1-6
v_call: TRBV25-1
cdr3_aa: ASAATLGRQGTPSTLH

j_call: TRBJ1-6
v_call: TRBV2
cdr3_aa: ASSESFSGSPLH

j_call: TRBJ2-7
v_call: TRBV19
cdr3_aa: ATATGTSRYEQY

j_call: TRBJ2-7
v_call: TRBV30
cdr3_aa: AWRTSGGGYEQY

j_call: TRBJ2-5
v_call: TRBV27
cdr3_aa: ASIAGTGVSKTQY

j_call: TRBJ1-2
v_call: TRBV7-8
cdr3_aa: ASSLADYGYT

j_call: TRBJ1-4
v_call: TRBV30
cdr3_aa: AWRGGNEKLF

j_call: TRBJ2-1
v_call: TRBV27
cdr3_aa: ASSLRPYNEQF

j_call: TRBJ2-1
v_call: TRBV7-3
cdr3_aa: ASSPRRDDEQF

j_call: TRBJ2-1
v_call: TRBV4-2
cdr3_aa: ASSRSGTSYNEQF

j_call: TRBJ1-1
v_call: TRBV18
cdr3_aa: ASSLGRTNTEAF

j_call: TRBJ1-5
v_call: TRBV18
cdr3_aa: ASSPVDRHQPQH

j_call: TRBJ2-5
v_call: TRBV7-2
cdr3_aa: ASSSSGILY

j_call: TRBJ2-5
v_call: TRBV9
cdr3_aa: ASSSNLGETQY

j_call: TRBJ1-3
v_call: TRBV2
cdr3_aa: ASSGGSANSGNTIY

j_call: TRBJ1-1
v_call: TRBV6-1
cdr3_aa: ASSDLVMKRKANTEAF

j_call: TRBJ2-7
v_call: TRBV6-1
cdr3_aa: ASVGGSLLEQY

j_call: TRBJ2-5
v_call: TRBV5-4
cdr3_aa: ASSLKGGGTQETQY

j_call: TRBJ2-1
v_call: TRBV4-2
cdr3_aa: ASSQWRSTDNEQF

j_call: TRBJ1-2
v_call: TRBV14
cdr3_aa: ASSQDGRAGRYT

j_call: TRBJ2-1
v_call: TRBV5-8
cdr3_aa: ASSLLHEQF

j_call: TRBJ1-4
v_call: TRBV4-1
cdr3_aa: ASSQDPGQANEKLF

j_call: TRBJ2-5
v_call: TRBV7-3
cdr3_aa: ASSLYRGETQY

j_call: TRBJ2-7
v_call: TRBV9
cdr3_aa: ASSGAYEQY

j_call: TRBJ2-5
v_call: TRBV4-2
cdr3_aa: ASSRGTSGEETQY

j_call: TRBJ2-3
v_call: TRBV30
cdr3_aa: AWSVGGSTDTQY

j_call: TRBJ1-1
v_call: TRBV6-5
cdr3_aa: ASSLGTGSKNTEAF

j_call: TRBJ2-3
v_call: TRBV14
cdr3_aa: ASSPLAGGPGRDTQY

j_call: TRBJ2-7
v_call: TRBV27
cdr3_aa: ASSSDRRLNEQY

j_call: TRBJ2-7
v_call: TRBV30
cdr3_aa: AWTIAGGPYEQY

j_call: TRBJ2-1
v_call: TRBV7-2
cdr3_aa: ASSVSGNEQF

j_call: TRBJ2-3
v_call: TRBV19
cdr3_aa: AIRASTDTQY